This T cell receptor (beta chain) originates from a study of blood T cells in healthy people across ages. CDR1 and CDR2 (germline): DFQATT, SNEGSKA (reference sequence). This CDR3 is built from 11 residues. Germline trimming cut 7 bases from V and 6 bases from J; bases unmatched to any gene: 3. Study results and limitations: Unknown donor CMV status possibly confounded expanded clonotype changes.

Staff drew around 10 milliliters of peripheral blood from each donor. The authors extracted at least 6 micrograms of total RNA per sample. This clonotype occurred a few times. Its antigen is as yet unknown. A second PCR, run for 7 to 11 cycles, used a sample-barcoded 5' primer plus a J-beta primer mix. TCRdb re-analysed the 5' RACE reads in MiXCR, keeping a single row per CDR3 protein. The sample contains around 990,000 distinct CDR3 sequences, 35% to 45% of which appear only once. The chain combines TRBV20-1 with TRBJ2-1; 7 nucleotides match TRBD1. Sequencing was carried out using blood. The clonotype comes from a man in his late teens or twenties in good health. The CDR3 nucleotides are TGCAGTGGGTACAGGGGCAATGAGCAGTTCTTC. Translated, it gives CSGYRGNEQFF.